The clone carrying this T cell receptor (beta chain) was detected once. The antigen remains unidentified. Different DNA sequences within this sample yield the same CDR3. Produced via immunoSEQ multiplex PCR; TCRdb's table is partial and in-frame only. In the table there are more than 150,000 clones, 88% of which are singletons. These data come from a study of T cell responses to AZD1222 COVID-19 vaccine. Broader study findings: Mapped onto spike, vaccine-associated CD4 TCRs spanned it and were dominant at 160-218 and 743-854. Breadth and depth of Spike-specific TCRs rose after two AZD1222 doses. Females made up more of the donors, who were largely white British, and clonal diversity may have come out too low.

V lost 1 base to trimming and J lost 4 bases, with 5 bases between them. CDR1 is SGHTA and CDR2 is FQGNSA in the germline V gene. This CDR3 has 13 residues. This specimen consisted of peripheral blood, obtained 28 days after the second AZD1222 dose. The receptor's source is an adult who received the AZD1222 COVID-19 vaccine. The J gene is TRBJ1-3, the V gene TRBV7-2, with D unclear. CDR3 in DNA: TGTGCCAGCAGCTTAGGCAGCGGAAACACCATATATTTT. It is translated as CASSLGSGNTIYF.